The subject of this entry is one T cell receptor beta chain. What it recognizes is unknown. The data stem from a study of cytomegalovirus exposure and HLA in healthy donors. Study-level points and caveats: As confirmed in vitro, three CMV-associated chains were specific for CMV antigens. Cytomegalovirus association was assigned to about 150 TCR beta chains. The classifier reportedly diagnosed cytomegalovirus status with high sensitivity and specificity.

Some clones are missing from TCRdb's copy, which holds only in-frame ones; the method was immunoSEQ multiplex PCR. The sample records around 120,000 clones, around 90% being singletons. Germline values: CDR1 SGHDT, CDR2 YYEEEE. V lost 4 bases and J lost 4; bases outside the gene matches: 15. This CDR3 has 18 amino acids. The chain links TRBV5-6 to TRBJ2-7, with 12 bases matching TRBD2. The sequence came from a woman under 30 in good health and CMV-seronegative. Sequenced sample: PBMCs. The CDR3 DNA reads TGTGCCAGCAGCACCGGGACTAGCGGGTCCCTAGTTCGGTACGAGCAGTACTTC. This translates into CASSTGTSGSLVRYEQYF.